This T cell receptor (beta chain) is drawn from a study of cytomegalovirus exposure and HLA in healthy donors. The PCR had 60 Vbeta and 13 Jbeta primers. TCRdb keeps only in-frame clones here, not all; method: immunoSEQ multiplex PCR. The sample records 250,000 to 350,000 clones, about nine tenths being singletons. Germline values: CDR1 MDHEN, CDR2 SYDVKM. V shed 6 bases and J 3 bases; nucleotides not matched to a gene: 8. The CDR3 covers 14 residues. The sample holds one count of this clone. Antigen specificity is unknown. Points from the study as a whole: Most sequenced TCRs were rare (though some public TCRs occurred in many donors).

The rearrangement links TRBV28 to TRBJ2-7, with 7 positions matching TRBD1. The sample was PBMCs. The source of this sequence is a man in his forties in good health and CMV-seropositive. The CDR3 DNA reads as TGTGCCAGCAGAGAACAGGGGAGCCTCTACGAGCAGTACTTC. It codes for CASREQGSLYEQYF.